Below are 5 T cell receptor beta chains sequenced from a single sample in a study of blood T cell repertoires in COVID-19. Measured with immunoSEQ multiplex PCR; TCRdb has only the in-frame clones, and not every one. The table lists under 300,000 clones, 80% to 90% of them singletons, with more than 9.5% in the top ten. Sequencing was performed on peripheral blood. The receptor set was obtained from a woman in her seventies with acute or convalescent COVID-19.

The chain employs TRBV3-1 (or the pseudogene TRBV3-2) and TRBJ1-2, with 11 bases identical to TRBD1. The CDR3 has 14 amino acids. Germline V lookup: CDR1 LGHDT, CDR2 YNNKEL (reference sequence). With 6 bases clipped from V and 6 bases from J, the junction kept 6 bases outside the gene matches. In DNA form, the CDR3 reads TGTGCCAGCAGTCGGGCGGACAGGGGGCATGGCTACACCTTC. Translated, it gives CASSRADRGHGYTF.

The chain employs TRBV18 and TRBJ1-6; 9 bases match TRBD1. V was clipped by 3 bases and J by 7 bases; unmatched bases: 7. Germline V gene sequence: CDR1 KGHSH, CDR2 LQKENI. This CDR3 spans 16 amino acids. The CDR3, as DNA: TGTGCCAGCTCACCTGGGACAGGGTCGTGGAATTCACCCCTCCACTTT. Translated, it gives CASSPGTGSWNSPLHF.

The genes are TRBV15 and TRBJ2-3; perhaps TRBD2 as D (7 bases). V dropped 1 base and J dropped 2 bases, with 13 bases sitting between them. The CDR3 length is 16 residues. Germline V gives CDR1 LNHNV, CDR2 YYDKDF (reference sequence). The CDR3 region is CATSRGGRGTTDTQYF. The CDR3 nucleotides read TGTGCCACCAGCAGAGGGGGGCGGGGGACCACAGATACGCAGTATTTT.

V is TRBV5-4 and J is TRBJ2-2, with 7 bases matching TRBD1. J gave up 0 bases and V 5 bases, and 4 bases lay outside the gene matches. This CDR3 is built from 15 residues. The germline CDR1 and CDR2 sequences are SGHNT and YYREEE (reference sequence). CDR3 DNA: TGTGCCAGCAGGGACAGGAACGCGAACACCGGGGAGCTGTTTTTT. Translating it yields CASRDRNANTGELFF.

The chain employs TRBV5-6 and TRBJ1-4; possibly TRBD1 for D (6 bases). Between the trimmed V and J ends, which lost 2 bases and 3 bases, there was a span of 11 bases. Per germline, CDR1 SGHDT and CDR2 YYEEEE. The CDR3 consists of 15 residues. The DNA of the CDR3 is TGTGCCAGCAGCTTCCGGGGGGCTGCTAATGAAAAACTGTTTTTT. Its translation is CASSFRGAANEKLFF. The entire variable domain, with the rest obtained from reference TRBV5-6 and TRBJ1-4, is as follows: DAGVTQSPTHLIKTRGQQVTLRCSPKSGHDTVSWYQQALGQGPQFIFQYYEEEERQRGNFPDRFSGHQFPNYSSELNVNALLLGDSALYLCASSFRGAANEKLFFGSGTQLSVL.